This TCR beta chain was obtained from a study of blood T cell repertoires in COVID-19. Study context: The study drew acute and convalescent COVID-19 samples from the United States, Italy and Spain. T cells, B-cell-depleted T cells, or PBMCs supplied cDNA or gDNA.

Repertoires were generated with immunoSEQ multiplex PCR, while TCRdb's copy carries only in-frame clones and drops some. The repertoire holds 150,000 or so clones, with about nine tenths as singletons. V lost 8 bases and J 5 bases, leaving 13 bases between the germline ends. The CDR3 has 12 residues. Germline assignment: CDR1 LNHDA and CDR2 SQIVND (reference sequence). This clone was seen only once. J is TRBJ2-7 and V is TRBV19, with D tentatively TRBD1 (6 bases). This clonotype was obtained from a human donor in a cohort sampled during active COVID-19. Sequences were obtained from peripheral blood. This CDR3 is CASSRAGDEQYF. CDR3 nucleotides: TGTGCCAGTTCTCGGGCAGGGGACGAGCAGTACTTC.